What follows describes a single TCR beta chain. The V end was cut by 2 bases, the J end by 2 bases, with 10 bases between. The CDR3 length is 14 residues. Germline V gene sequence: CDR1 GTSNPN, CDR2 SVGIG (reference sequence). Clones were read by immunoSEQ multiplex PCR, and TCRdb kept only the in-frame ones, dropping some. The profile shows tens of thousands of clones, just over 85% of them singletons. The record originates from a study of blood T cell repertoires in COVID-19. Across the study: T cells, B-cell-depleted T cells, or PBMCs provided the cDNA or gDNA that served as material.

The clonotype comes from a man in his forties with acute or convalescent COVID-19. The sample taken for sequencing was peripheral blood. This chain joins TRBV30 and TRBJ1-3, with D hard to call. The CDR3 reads CAWSQERAGNTIYF. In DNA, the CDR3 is TGTGCCTGGAGTCAAGAGAGAGCTGGAAACACCATATATTTT.